What follows describes a single T cell receptor beta chain. What it binds is unknown. This record belongs to a study of cytomegalovirus exposure and HLA in healthy donors. J was trimmed by 6 bases and V by 4 bases; bases with no gene match: 7. Germline-derived CDR1 and CDR2 are SGHNT and YYREEE (reference sequence). This CDR3 spans 15 amino acids. Study outcomes and limitations: In a later analysis, HLA-associated beta chains showed higher expansion and lower generation probabilities than comparable chains. Prediction of most subjects' HLA-A and HLA-B alleles by TCR beta sequences was reportedly accurate. In a later analysis, DRB1 alleles had the most associated TCRs; HLA-C alleles the fewest. Later analysis associated a missense DCLRE1C variant with TCR beta V- and J-gene trimming.

It was with 60 Vbeta and 13 Jbeta primers that the PCR ran. Sequenced by immunoSEQ multiplex PCR; TCRdb stores in-frame clones only, minus some. The table has roughly 120,000 clones, 80% seen once. The chain combines TRBV5-4 with TRBJ1-6; 7 bases match TRBD1. The sample consisted of PBMCs. This receptor was taken from a male donor in good health and CMV-seronegative. The CDR3 DNA reads TGTGCCAGCAGCCTCAGGGGGGTAGGTAATTCACCCCTCCACTTT. Protein product: CASSLRGVGNSPLHF.